These 30 T cell receptor beta chains came from one sample sequenced in a study of immune evolution from preneoplasia to lung adenocarcinoma. The data were produced by immunoSEQ multiplex PCR, yet TCRdb's version contains in-frame clones alone and is incomplete. The sample records 4,000 or so clones, approximately 81% being singletons. Material: FFPE adjacent normal lung tissue. The source is a person aged 70 to 85 with lung adenocarcinoma.

The chain links TRBV2 to TRBJ2-2; 12 bases fit TRBD2. This CDR3 contains 18 residues. Per germline, CDR1 SNHLY and CDR2 FYNNEI. V dropped 8 bases and J dropped 7; count of bases not matched to a gene: 17. Written as DNA, the CDR3 is TGTGCCAGCTTGGCCAGAAGGACTAGCGGGGTACTAATCGGGGAGCTGTTTTTT. This sequence encodes CASLARRTSGVLIGELFF.

V is TRBV30 and J is TRBJ2-3, with no clear D. The germline V gene encodes CDR1 GTSNPN and CDR2 SVGIG (reference sequence). The CDR3 has 12 residues. V was trimmed by 5 bases and J by 6 bases, leaving 12 bases between them. CDR3 protein: CAWGENSDTQYF. CDR3 DNA: TGTGCCTGGGGTGAGAATTCCGATACGCAGTATTTT.

Note on this clone: One end of the junction does not line up with germline, which may come from a read error. The chain links TRBV7-7 to TRBJ2-1, with a tentative D call TRBD1 (5 bases). CDR3 size: 14 residues. Germline loops: CDR1 SSHAT, CDR2 FNYEAQ (reference sequence). The CDR3 is CASSLAGNDNEQFF. CDR3 nucleotide sequence: TGTGCTAGCAGCTTAGCAGGGAATGACAATGAGCAGTTCTTC.

This clone was observed a single time. CDR3 in DNA: TGTGCCAGCTCACCACGTGGGTATGGCTACACCTTC. Translating it yields CASSPRGYGYTF. The chain carries TRBV18 and TRBJ1-2; D ambiguous. CDR1 and CDR2 from the germline V gene are KGHSH and LQKENI. V was pared by 1 base and J by 5 bases, with 5 bases between. This CDR3 is 12 amino acids long.

This chain links TRBV14 with TRBJ2-7; weak D call: TRBD2 (5 bases). The CDR3 consists of 17 residues. Germline CDR1 and CDR2: SGHDN and FVKESK. Trimming cost V 4 bases and J 7 bases, with 26 bases left between them. The CDR3 protein is CASSLKRPSYEGSEQYF. In DNA, the CDR3 is TGTGCCAGCAGCCTCAAAAGGCCTAGCTACGAGGGATCGGAGCAGTACTTC.

The chain joins TRBV6-4 to TRBJ2-3; D is uncertain. This CDR3 is 12 amino acids long. Germline values: CDR1 MRHNA, CDR2 SNTAGT. Trimming took 9 bases from V and 6 from J, leaving 13 bases between them. The CDR3 is CASAAVGDTQYF. The CDR3 region has the DNA TGTGCCAGTGCTGCAGTGGGGGATACGCAGTATTTT.

This chain joins TRBV19 and TRBJ2-3, with TRBD2 identical over 12 bases. This CDR3 has 19 residues. CDR1 LNHDA and CDR2 SQIVND come from the germline V gene (reference sequence). The ends lost 4 bases at V and 9 bases at J; junction bases unmatched: 20. CDR3 loop: CASSRTRETSGSQKGTQYF. CDR3 bases: TGTGCCAGTAGTAGGACAAGGGAGACTAGCGGGAGCCAAAAAGGGACGCAGTATTTT.

The V gene is TRBV10-3, the J gene TRBJ2-2, with 8 bases identical to TRBD1. The CDR3 has 13 amino acids. CDR1 and CDR2 from the germline V gene are ENHRY and SYGVKD. Trimming took 10 bases from V and 5 from J; bases not matched to a gene: 6. The DNA of the CDR3 is TGTGCCACGCTCGACAGGGGTACCGGGGAGCTGTTTTTT. Translation gives CATLDRGTGELFF.

The chain employs TRBV11-2 and TRBJ2-5; TRBD2 aligns across 12 bases. This CDR3 has 17 residues. Germline assignment: CDR1 SGHAT and CDR2 FQNNGV. V shed 6 bases, J shed 5 bases, and the junction held 13 bases outside the gene matches. The CDR3 sequence is CASSKPGSTSGRETQYF. In DNA form, the CDR3 reads TGTGCCAGCAGTAAACCAGGGTCCACTAGCGGGAGGGAGACCCAGTACTTC.

This rearrangement joins TRBV5-4 to TRBJ1-2, with D uncertain. V lost 0 bases to trimming and J lost 8 bases, with 23 bases between them. Germline CDR1 is SGHNT and CDR2 is YYREEE (reference sequence). CDR3 size: 17 residues. CDR3 in amino acids: CASSLDETQIYVLGYTF. CDR3 nucleotides: TGTGCCAGCAGCTTGGATGAAACGCAGATCTATGTTCTGGGCTACACCTTC.

The DNA for the CDR3 is TGTGCCATCGAAGGACAGGGCGACACCGGGGAGCTGTTTTTT. This encodes CAIEGQGDTGELFF. The V and J genes are TRBV6-1 and TRBJ2-2; 8 nucleotides align to TRBD1. After removal of 10 bases from V and 3 bases from J, the junction contained 7 bases not matched to a gene. The CDR3 extends over 14 amino acids. Germline-derived CDR1 and CDR2 are MNHNS and SASEGT.

This chain uses TRBV5-6 with TRBJ1-1; D possibly corresponds to TRBD1 (5 bases). In germline, CDR1 is SGHDT, CDR2 YYEEEE. Trimming took 4 bases from V and 1 from J, leaving 11 bases between them. CDR3 length: 14 residues. The CDR3 loop is CASSPGGWNTEAFF. The CDR3 region has the DNA TGTGCCAGCAGCCCTGGGGGTTGGAACACTGAAGCTTTCTTT. Supplemented by reference TRBV5-6 and TRBJ1-1, the full variable domain reads DAGVTQSPTHLIKTRGQQVTLRCSPKSGHDTVSWYQQALGQGPQFIFQYYEEEERQRGNFPDRFSGHQFPNYSSELNVNALLLGDSALYLCASSPGGWNTEAFFGQGTRLTVV.

This sequence joins TRBV29-1 and TRBJ2-3; D gene unclear. Germline-derived CDR1 and CDR2 are SQVTM and ANQGSEA. Deletions cut 3 bases from V and 3 bases from J, with 7 bases between. This CDR3 has 12 residues. DNA for the CDR3: TGCAGCGTTGATGACGGGACAGATACGCAGTATTTT. Translating gives CSVDDGTDTQYF.

The chain employs TRBV28 and TRBJ1-3; a possible D gene is TRBD1 (5 bases). The V gene's germline CDR1 is MDHEN and CDR2 SYDVKM. The CDR3 is made up of 14 amino acids. Trimming took 2 bases from V and 2 from J, leaving 7 bases between them. The CDR3: CASSLVGAGNTIYF. CDR3 nucleotides: TGTGCCAGCAGTTTAGTGGGGGCTGGAAACACCATATATTTT.

The chain links TRBV2 to TRBJ2-5, with TRBD1 as a possible D gene (8 bases). V shed 7 bases and J shed 4 bases, with 16 bases lying between them. CDR1 is SNHLY and CDR2 is FYNNEI in the germline V gene. This CDR3 has 14 residues. This CDR3 is CASTRQGRGETQYF. CDR3 coding DNA: TGTGCCAGCACCCGACAGGGGAGGGGAGAGACCCAGTACTTC.

The genes are TRBV28 and TRBJ1-1, with D uncertain. V dropped 9 bases and J dropped 0 bases, with 8 bases sitting between them. CDR3 size: 12 residues. Germline V gene lookup returns CDR1 MDHEN and CDR2 SYDVKM. The DNA for the CDR3 is TGTGCCAGTTGCAGCTTGAACACTGAAGCTTTCTTT. It specifies CASCSLNTEAFF.

The sample holds a few counts of this clone. The chain recombines TRBV2 with TRBJ1-1; tentatively, D is TRBD1 (6 bases). The CDR3 sequence is 14 residues long. CDR1 and CDR2 (germline): SNHLY, FYNNEI. Trimming stripped 8 bases from V and 4 bases from J, with 17 bases between. The CDR3 is CASESRGHFTEAFF. The CDR3 DNA reads TGTGCCAGCGAGAGTAGGGGACACTTCACTGAAGCTTTCTTT.

This clone appeared a single time. This chain links TRBV6-1 with TRBJ2-5; D is uncertain. This CDR3 has 14 residues. Germline-derived CDR1 and CDR2 are MNHNS and SASEGT. V was pared by 5 bases and J by 2 bases, with 12 bases between. The CDR3 region is CASSSVDFQETQYF. The CDR3 DNA follows: TGTGCCAGCAGTTCCGTCGACTTTCAAGAGACCCAGTACTTC.

V gene TRBV28 combines with J gene TRBJ2-6; maybe TRBD2 (5 bases). Germline V gene data show CDR1 as MDHEN and CDR2 as SYDVKM. With 4 bases removed from V and 0 bases from J, the gap between germline ends came to 7 bases. The CDR3 is 15 amino acids. CDR3: CASSSGLSGANVLTF. The CDR3 DNA is TGTGCCAGCAGTTCCGGACTCTCTGGGGCCAACGTCCTGACTTTC.

The rearrangement links TRBV6-5 to TRBJ1-2, with D hard to call. Trimming stripped 4 bases from V and 4 bases from J, with 13 bases between. The CDR3 has 14 residues. Looked up from germline, CDR1 is MNHEY and CDR2 is SVGAGI. The CDR3 DNA reads TGTGCCAGCAGTTCCCTGAACTTGGGCTATGGCTACACCTTC. Protein: CASSSLNLGYGYTF.

The CDR3 coding sequence is TGTGCCAGCAGCGTCACTAGCGGGGGGTACGATACGCAGTATTTT. It is translated as CASSVTSGGYDTQYF. The gene calls are TRBV9 and TRBJ2-3, with 12 bases lining up with TRBD2. CDR3 length: 15 amino acids. Germline loops: CDR1 SGDLS, CDR2 YYNGEE. The trim removed 2 bases at V and 6 bases at J, leaving 4 bases unmatched.

The chain couples TRBV6-6 to TRBJ2-1, with D possibly being TRBD2 (5 bases). The CDR3 has 14 residues. Germline V lookup: CDR1 MNHNY, CDR2 SVGAGI (reference sequence). Trimming shortened V by 5 bases and J by 9 bases, and 17 bases separated the two germline ends. The CDR3 DNA is TGTGCCAGCAGTCTTCGGGGAGACTACGGTGAGCAGTTCTTC. Encoded protein: CASSLRGDYGEQFF.

This clone was counted a single time. The chain is built from TRBV30 and TRBJ2-1, with 13 bases matching TRBD2. Trimming cost V 7 bases and J 6 bases; bases outside gene matches: 3. Germline V gene lookup returns CDR1 GTSNPN and CDR2 SVGIG (reference sequence). The CDR3 sequence is 13 residues long. The CDR3 region is CAFTSGRANEQFF. CDR3 DNA sequence: TGTGCCTTCACTAGCGGGAGGGCCAATGAGCAGTTCTTC.

The V gene is TRBV4-1, the J gene TRBJ2-7, with no clear D. V was trimmed by 1 base and J by 3 bases, leaving 13 bases between them. This CDR3 contains 15 residues. The germline CDR1 and CDR2 sequences are MGHRA and YSYEKL. The CDR3 DNA is TGCGCCAGCAGCCAAGGTCCAGGCTCCGTCTACGAGCAGTACTTC. Amino acids: CASSQGPGSVYEQYF.

The chain employs TRBV6-5 and TRBJ2-3; TRBD1 aligns across 9 bases. The CDR3 consists of 14 residues. With V trimmed by 7 bases and J by 3 bases, 5 bases remained unmatched. Germline V gene data show CDR1 as MNHEY and CDR2 as SVGAGI. For the CDR3, the DNA is TGTGCCAGCATGTCGGGACAGGGTACAGATACGCAGTATTTT. Its protein is CASMSGQGTDTQYF.

The gene calls are TRBV7-8 and TRBJ2-1; possibly TRBD1 for D (6 bases). The CDR3 sequence is 14 residues long. V was shortened by 5 bases and J by 9 bases, with 17 bases between the two germline ends. The germline CDR1 and CDR2 sequences are SGHVS and FQNEAQ. Here the CDR3 DNA reads TGTGCCAGCAGCCCGACACAGGGCTGGGGTGAGCAGTTCTTC. Residues: CASSPTQGWGEQFF.

The chain joins TRBV9 to TRBJ2-7; tentative D call: TRBD1 (5 bases). Trimming pared 3 bases from V and 0 bases from J, leaving 13 bases between. CDR1 SGDLS and CDR2 YYNGEE come from the germline V gene. There are 15 residues in the CDR3. The CDR3, as DNA: TGTGCCAGCAGCGAAGAACCGACAGCCTCCTACGAGCAGTACTTC. This gives the protein CASSEEPTASYEQYF. The variable domain in full, completed from reference TRBV9 and TRBJ2-7, reads DSGVTQTPKHLITATGQRVTLRCSPRSGDLSVYWYQQSLDQGLQFLIQYYNGEERAKGNILERFSAQQFPDLHSELNLSSLELGDSALYFCASSEEPTASYEQYFGPGTRLTVT.

The chain employs TRBV11-3 and TRBJ2-4; 9 bases are shared with TRBD1. Per germline, CDR1 SGHNT and CDR2 YENEEA. V was pared by 1 base and J by 6 bases, with 4 bases of the junction left unmatched. CDR3 length: 15 residues. CDR3: CASSLGGTGRNIQYF. Written as DNA, the CDR3 is TGTGCCAGCAGCTTAGGGGGGACAGGGCGAAACATTCAGTACTTC.

This clone is judged hyperexpanded. The chain employs TRBV5-6 and TRBJ1-2; D unclear. This CDR3 has 13 residues. CDR1 is SGHDT, CDR2 YYEEEE, per germline. V lost 2 bases to trimming and J lost 2 bases, with 7 bases between them. CDR3 nucleotides: TGTGCCAGCAGCTTCTCGGAGAACTATGGCTACACCTTC. The encoded protein is CASSFSENYGYTF.

The V call is TRBV29-1, the J call TRBJ1-1; 8 bases are a match to TRBD1. J lost 1 base, V lost 5 bases, and 6 bases had no gene match. CDR1 and CDR2 from the germline V gene are SQVTM and ANQGSEA. The length of the CDR3 is 14 residues. CDR3 DNA: TGCAGCGTTCGGACGGGACAGGCGAACACTGAAGCTTTCTTT. It translates to CSVRTGQANTEAFF.